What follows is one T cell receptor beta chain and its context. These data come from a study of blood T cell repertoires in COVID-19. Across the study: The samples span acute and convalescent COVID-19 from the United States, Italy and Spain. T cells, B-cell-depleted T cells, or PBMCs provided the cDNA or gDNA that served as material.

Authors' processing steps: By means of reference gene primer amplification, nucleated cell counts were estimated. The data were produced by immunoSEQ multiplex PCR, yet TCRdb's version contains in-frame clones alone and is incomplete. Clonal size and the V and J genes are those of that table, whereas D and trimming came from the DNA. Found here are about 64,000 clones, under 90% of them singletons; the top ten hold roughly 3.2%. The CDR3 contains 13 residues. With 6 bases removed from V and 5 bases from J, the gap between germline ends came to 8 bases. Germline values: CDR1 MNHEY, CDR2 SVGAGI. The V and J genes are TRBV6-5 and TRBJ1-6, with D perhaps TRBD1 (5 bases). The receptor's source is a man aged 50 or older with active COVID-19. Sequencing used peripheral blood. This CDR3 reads CASRRQHNSPLHF. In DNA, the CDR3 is TGTGCCAGCAGGAGACAGCATAATTCACCCCTCCACTTT.